The 3 T cell receptor beta chains in this list originate from one sample, sequenced in a study of shared clonotypes between healthy human individuals. Naive CD8 cells lacked CD45RO, underwent positive selection for CCR7 and left out terminally differentiated effector memory CD45RA+ cells. Clones were sequenced by immunoSEQ multiplex PCR, and TCRdb holds only the in-frame ones, with some missing. This repertoire shows around 1.9 million clones, about 92% found once; its top ten account for more than 1.5%. The sequenced sample consisted of naive CD8+ T cells from PBMCs. These receptors were obtained from a man between 18 and 29 years old in good health. Some clones in this sample may be carry-over from other donors' samples.

The gene calls are TRBV9 and TRBJ2-1; D is possibly TRBD1 or TRBD2 (6 bases each). Trimming removed 5 bases from V and 6 bases from J, with 21 bases in between. Germline V gives CDR1 SGDLS, CDR2 YYNGEE. The CDR3 loop spans 16 amino acids. The CDR3 bases are TGTGCCAGCAGTCACGGGGAGGTCCTCAGGGGCAATGAGCAGTTCTTC. Protein: CASSHGEVLRGNEQFF.

This sequence joins TRBV7-9 and TRBJ1-1, with 11 bases identical to TRBD1. With V trimmed by 6 bases and J by 7 bases, 10 bases remained unmatched. This CDR3 spans 15 amino acids. Germline-derived CDR1 and CDR2 are SEHNR and FQNEAQ (reference sequence). The CDR3 nucleotides are TGTGCCAGCAGTGTAGCGGGACAGGGGGTTTTTGAAGCTTTCTTT. It yields the protein CASSVAGQGVFEAFF.

This clone was recorded once. The J gene is TRBJ2-7, the V gene TRBV27; 7 bases are shared with TRBD1. Germline V gives CDR1 MNHEY, CDR2 SMNVEV (reference sequence). After removal of 7 bases from V and 5 bases from J, the junction contained 8 bases not matched to a gene. CDR3 length equals 13 residues. The CDR3 protein is CASKNRGRNEQYF. The CDR3 coding sequence is TGTGCCAGCAAGAACAGGGGAAGGAACGAGCAGTACTTC.